A single sample is the source of the 7 T cell receptor beta chains below, sequenced in a study of cytomegalovirus exposure and HLA in healthy donors. A multiplex PCR was run with 60 Vbeta primers and 13 Jbeta primers. The table came from immunoSEQ multiplex PCR; TCRdb's copy has only in-frame clones and leaves some out. The data contain about 170,000 clones, roughly 85% of them singletons. Sequencing input: PBMCs. These receptors originate from a male donor in good health and CMV-seronegative.

This clone was seen only a few times. The rearrangement links TRBV5-4 to TRBJ1-1; possible D gene TRBD1, 6 bases. This CDR3 comprises 14 residues. Trimming took 3 bases from V and 3 from J, leaving 12 bases between them. Per the germline V gene, CDR1 is SGHNT and CDR2 is YYREEE (reference sequence). The CDR3 nucleotides read TGTGCCAGCAGCTCGGGGACACTCTACACTGAAGCTTTCTTT. It specifies CASSSGTLYTEAFF.

The chain employs TRBV15 and TRBJ2-4; D is unresolved. Germline loops: CDR1 LNHNV, CDR2 YYDKDF (reference sequence). The V gene lost 4 bases and the J gene lost 1 base, with 5 bases spanning the gap. CDR3 length: 13 residues. For the CDR3, the DNA is TGTGCCACCAGCAACCGGGCCAAAAACATTCAGTACTTC. Translation gives CATSNRAKNIQYF.

The chain links TRBV15 to TRBJ2-7; possibly TRBD2 for D (5 bases). V dropped 0 bases and J dropped 1 base, with 10 bases sitting between them. Looked up from germline, CDR1 is LNHNV and CDR2 is YYDKDF (reference sequence). This CDR3 is built from 15 residues. In DNA form, the CDR3 reads TGTGCCACCAGCAGAGATAAGACGGGGTCCTACGAGCAGTACTTC. Translating it yields CATSRDKTGSYEQYF.

This clone showed up just once. Relative to the germline gene, one junction end is altered; a read error may explain this. The chain combines TRBV4-1 with TRBJ1-1; weak D call: TRBD1 (5 bases). The CDR3 extends over 17 amino acids. Germline-derived CDR1 and CDR2 are MGHRA and YSYEKL. For the CDR3, the DNA is TGCGCCAGCAGACAAGGGGCTTTCTCCAGTACGAACACTGAAGCTTTCTTT. This translates into CASRQGAFSSTNTEAFF.

The chain uses TRBV7-9 and TRBJ1-5; 7 bases match TRBD1. V shed 2 bases, J shed 5 bases, and the junction held 9 bases outside the gene matches. The CDR3 spans 16 residues. Germline assignment: CDR1 SEHNR and CDR2 FQNEAQ (reference sequence). The CDR3 is CASSLWMGQGDQPQHF. In DNA, the CDR3 is TGTGCCAGCAGCTTATGGATGGGGCAGGGGGATCAGCCCCAGCATTTT.

The chain has TRBV2 and TRBJ1-6; 8 bases fit TRBD1. Losses at the gene ends were 7 bases for V and 9 bases for J; bases not matched to a gene: 11. The CDR3 extends over 15 amino acids. Germline CDR1 and CDR2: SNHLY and FYNNEI. In DNA, the CDR3 is TGTGCCAGCACTCGTATGACAGGGGAAGCTTCACCCCTCCACTTT. It translates to CASTRMTGEASPLHF.

The rearrangement joins TRBV7-9 to TRBJ2-4; TRBD2 might be the D (5 bases). Looked up from germline, CDR1 is SEHNR and CDR2 is FQNEAQ (reference sequence). This CDR3 comprises 16 residues. The V end was cut by 5 bases, the J end by 0 bases, with 14 bases between. The CDR3 here is CASSHTGLPAKNIQYF. The CDR3 DNA is TGTGCCAGCAGCCACACCGGACTTCCAGCCAAAAACATTCAGTACTTC.